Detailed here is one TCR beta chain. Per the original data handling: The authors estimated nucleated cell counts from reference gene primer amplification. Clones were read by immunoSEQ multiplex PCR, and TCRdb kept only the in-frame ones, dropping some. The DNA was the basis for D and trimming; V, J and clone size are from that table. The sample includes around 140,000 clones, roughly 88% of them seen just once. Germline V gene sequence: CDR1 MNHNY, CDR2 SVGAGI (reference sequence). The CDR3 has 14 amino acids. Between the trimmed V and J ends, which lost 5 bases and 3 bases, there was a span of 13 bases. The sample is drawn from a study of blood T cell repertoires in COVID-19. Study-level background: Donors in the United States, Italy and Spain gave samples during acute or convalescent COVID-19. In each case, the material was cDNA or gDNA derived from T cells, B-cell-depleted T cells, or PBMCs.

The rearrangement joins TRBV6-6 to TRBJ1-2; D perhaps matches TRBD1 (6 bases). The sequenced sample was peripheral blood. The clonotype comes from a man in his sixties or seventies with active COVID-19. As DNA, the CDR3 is TGTGCCAGCAGTACCCAGGGGAAGGACTATGGCTACACCTTC. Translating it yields CASSTQGKDYGYTF.